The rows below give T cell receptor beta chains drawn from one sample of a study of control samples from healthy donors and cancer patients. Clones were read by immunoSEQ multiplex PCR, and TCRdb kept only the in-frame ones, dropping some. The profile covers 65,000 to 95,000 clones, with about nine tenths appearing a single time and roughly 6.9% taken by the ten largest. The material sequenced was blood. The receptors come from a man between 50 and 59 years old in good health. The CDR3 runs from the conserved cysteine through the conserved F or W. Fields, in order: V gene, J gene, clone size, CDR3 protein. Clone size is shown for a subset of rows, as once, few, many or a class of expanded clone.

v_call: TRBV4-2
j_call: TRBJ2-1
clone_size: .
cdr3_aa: CASRPNRGYNEQFF

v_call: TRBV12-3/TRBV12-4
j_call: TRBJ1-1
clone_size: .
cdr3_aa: CASSSGDLEAFF

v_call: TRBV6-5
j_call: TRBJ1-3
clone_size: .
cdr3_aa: CASSQQISGNTIYF

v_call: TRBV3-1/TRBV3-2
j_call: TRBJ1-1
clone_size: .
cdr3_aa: CASSRSQGITEAFF

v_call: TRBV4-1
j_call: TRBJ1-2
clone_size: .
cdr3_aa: CASSRGQLYGYTF

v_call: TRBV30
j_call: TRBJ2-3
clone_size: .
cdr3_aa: CAWSLGGVGADTQYF

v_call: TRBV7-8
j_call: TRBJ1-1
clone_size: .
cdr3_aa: CASTPRRGGRYTEAFF

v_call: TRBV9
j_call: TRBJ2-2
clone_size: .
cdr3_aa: CASSVGGENTGELFF

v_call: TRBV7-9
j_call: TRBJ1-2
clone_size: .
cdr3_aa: CASRRGPGANYYGYTF

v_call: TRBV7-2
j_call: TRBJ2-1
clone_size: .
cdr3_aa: CASSQTSGGPDNEQFF

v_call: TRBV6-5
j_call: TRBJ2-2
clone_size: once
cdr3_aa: CASSRQGNTGELFF

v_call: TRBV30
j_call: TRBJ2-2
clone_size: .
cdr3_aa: CAWSNLVVGTGELFF

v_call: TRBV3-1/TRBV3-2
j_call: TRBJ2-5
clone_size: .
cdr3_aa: CASSQEGRQETQYF

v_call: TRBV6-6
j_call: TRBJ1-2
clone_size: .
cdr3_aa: CASSDHRDGYTF

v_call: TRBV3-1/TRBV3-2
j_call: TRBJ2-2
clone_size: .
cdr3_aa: CASSPVWSGELFF

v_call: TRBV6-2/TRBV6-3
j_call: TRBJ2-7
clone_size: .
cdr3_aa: CASSYRDRTAYEQYF

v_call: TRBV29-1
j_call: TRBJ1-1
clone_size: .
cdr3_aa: CSVVGRQGVTEAFF

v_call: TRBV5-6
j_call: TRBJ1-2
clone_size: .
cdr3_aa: CASSSLPGQAYGYTF

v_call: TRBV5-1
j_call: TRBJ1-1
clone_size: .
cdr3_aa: CASSWGQGTQEAFF

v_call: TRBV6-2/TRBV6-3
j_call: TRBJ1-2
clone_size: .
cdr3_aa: CASSYSRGGPNGYTF

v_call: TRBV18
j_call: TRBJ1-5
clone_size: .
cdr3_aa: CASSPQGIEQPQHF

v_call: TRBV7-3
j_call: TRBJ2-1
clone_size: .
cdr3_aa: CASSPDGYNEQFF

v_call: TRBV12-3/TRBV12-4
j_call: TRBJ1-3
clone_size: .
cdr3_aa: CASTSAGNTIYF

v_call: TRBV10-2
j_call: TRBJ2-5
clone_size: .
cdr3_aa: CASSERGRGETQYF

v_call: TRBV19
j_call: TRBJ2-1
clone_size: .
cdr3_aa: CASSIGLVGGGSLNEQFF

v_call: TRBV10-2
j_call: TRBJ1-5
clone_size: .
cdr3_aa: CASSGGFNQPQHF

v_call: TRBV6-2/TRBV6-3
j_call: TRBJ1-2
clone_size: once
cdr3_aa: CASSYPEDSYTF

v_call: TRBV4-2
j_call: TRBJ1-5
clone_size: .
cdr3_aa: CASSPGTDQPQHF

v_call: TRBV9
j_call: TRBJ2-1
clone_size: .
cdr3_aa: CASSVADHREQFF

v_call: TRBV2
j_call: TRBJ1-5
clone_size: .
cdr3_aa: CASSEWQFDSNQPQHF

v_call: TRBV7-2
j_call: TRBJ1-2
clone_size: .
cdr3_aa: CASSLETGLAGYTF

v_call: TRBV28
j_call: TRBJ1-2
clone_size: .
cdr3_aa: CASSLGTGLSYGYTF

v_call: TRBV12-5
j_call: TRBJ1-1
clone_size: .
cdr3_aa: CASGLVLGQGYMNTEAFF

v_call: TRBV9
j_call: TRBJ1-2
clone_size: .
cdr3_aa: CASSAGTGNGPQRTGYTF